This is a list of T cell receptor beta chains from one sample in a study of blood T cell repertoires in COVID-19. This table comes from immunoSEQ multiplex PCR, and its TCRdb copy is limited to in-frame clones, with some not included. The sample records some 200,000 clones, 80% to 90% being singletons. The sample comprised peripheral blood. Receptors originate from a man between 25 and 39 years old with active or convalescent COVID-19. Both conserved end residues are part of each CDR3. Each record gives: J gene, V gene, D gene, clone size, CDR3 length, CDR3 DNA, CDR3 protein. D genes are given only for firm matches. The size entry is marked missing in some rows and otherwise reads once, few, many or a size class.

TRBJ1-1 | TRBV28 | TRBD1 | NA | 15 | TGTGCCAGCAGTACCCGACAGGGGTCGAACACTGAAGCTTTCTTT | CASSTRQGSNTEAFF
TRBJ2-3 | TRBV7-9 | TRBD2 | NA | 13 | TGTGCCAGCACTAGCGGGAGCACAGATACGCAGTATTTT | CASTSGSTDTQYF
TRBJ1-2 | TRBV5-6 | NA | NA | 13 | TGTGCCAGCCAAAGAGGGGAGGGCTATGGCTACACCTTC | CASQRGEGYGYTF
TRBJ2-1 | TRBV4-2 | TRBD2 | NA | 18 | TGTGCCAGCAGCCAAGCTACCGGGACTAGCGGGGGGGCTAATGAGCAGTTCTTC | CASSQATGTSGGANEQFF
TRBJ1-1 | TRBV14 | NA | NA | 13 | TGTGCCAGCAGCGGACAACTGAACACTGAAGCTTTCTTT | CASSGQLNTEAFF
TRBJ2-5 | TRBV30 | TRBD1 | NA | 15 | TGTGCCCGCCCCCGCCGGGACAGATTTCAAGAGACCCAGTACTTC | CARPRRDRFQETQYF
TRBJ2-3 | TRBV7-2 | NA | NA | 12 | TGTGCCAGCAGCTCAGGGGCAGATACGCAGTATTTT | CASSSGADTQYF
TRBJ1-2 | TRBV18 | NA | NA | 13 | TGTGCCAGCTCACCGTCCGGGGACTATGGCTACACCTTC | CASSPSGDYGYTF
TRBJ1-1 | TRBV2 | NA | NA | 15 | TGTGCCAGCAGTTACCCCCCACAGGGTGGGAATGAAGCTTTCTTT | CASSYPPQGGNEAFF
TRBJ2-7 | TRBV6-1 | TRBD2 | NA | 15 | TGTGCCAGCAGTGAGGGACTAGCGGGGACAGGCGAGCAGTACTTC | CASSEGLAGTGEQYF
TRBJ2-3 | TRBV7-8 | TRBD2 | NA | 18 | TGTGCCAGCAGCTTAGCGGCTAGCGGGAGGGCTTACCCAGATACGCAGTATTTT | CASSLAASGRAYPDTQYF
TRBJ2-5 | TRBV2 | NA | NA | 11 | TGTGCCAGCACAATGTTGGAGACCCAGTACTTC | CASTMLETQYF
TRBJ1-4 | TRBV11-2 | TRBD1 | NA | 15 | TGTGCCAGCAGTCGCAGGACAGGGACGAATGAAAAACTGTTTTTT | CASSRRTGTNEKLFF
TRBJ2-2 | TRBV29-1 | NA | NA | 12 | TGCAGCGTCAGGGGGGACGCCGGGGAGCTGTTTTTT | CSVRGDAGELFF
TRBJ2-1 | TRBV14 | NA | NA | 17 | TGTGCCAGCAGCCAAGCGACCTGGGGACTCGCCGAGGGTGAGCAGTTCTTC | CASSQATWGLAEGEQFF
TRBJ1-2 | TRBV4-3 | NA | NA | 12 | TGCGCCAGCAGCCAAGAAAGGGGCGGCTACACCTTC | CASSQERGGYTF
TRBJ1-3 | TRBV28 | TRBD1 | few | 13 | TGTGCCACGGACAGGGGAAAGGGAAACACCATATATTTT | CATDRGKGNTIYF
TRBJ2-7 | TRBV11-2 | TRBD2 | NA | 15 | TGTGCCAGCAGCTCGGGACTAGCGGCAGCCTACGAGCAGTACTTC | CASSSGLAAAYEQYF
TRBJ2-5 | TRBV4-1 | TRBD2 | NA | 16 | TGCGCCAGCAGCCAACTAGGACTAGTACTTCGTGAGACCCAGTACTTC | CASSQLGLVLRETQYF
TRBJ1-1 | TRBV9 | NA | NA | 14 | TGTGCCAGCAGCGACGGCGGACATTACACTGAAGCTTTCTTT | CASSDGGHYTEAFF
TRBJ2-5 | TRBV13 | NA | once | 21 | TGTGCCAGCAGCCAGGGACTCCCGCTAGTGAGTCATTCCCCGCAGAAAGAGACCCAGTACTTC | CASSQGLPLVSHSPQKETQYF
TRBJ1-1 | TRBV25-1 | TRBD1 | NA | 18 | TGTGCCAGCAGTGATAAGGACAGGGATCTACTGTTGAACACTGAAGCTTTCTTT | CASSDKDRDLLLNTEAFF
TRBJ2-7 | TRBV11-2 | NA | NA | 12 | TGTGCCAGCAGCGTATTGTCCTACGAGCAGTACTTC | CASSVLSYEQYF
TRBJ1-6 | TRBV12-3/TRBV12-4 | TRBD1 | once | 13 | TGTGCCAGCAAACAGGGGGCAGGGTCACCCCTCCACTTT | CASKQGAGSPLHF
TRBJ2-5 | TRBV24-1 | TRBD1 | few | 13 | TGTGCCACCAGTACAGGGGACCAAGAGACCCAGTACTTC | CATSTGDQETQYF
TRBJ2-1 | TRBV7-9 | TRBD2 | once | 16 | TGTGCCAGCAGCTTAAGGCTAGCGGGAGAGGCGGATGAGCAGTTCTTC | CASSLRLAGEADEQFF
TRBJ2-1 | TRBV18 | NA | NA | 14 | TGTGCCAGCTCACCACGCGGTCAGCCCAATGAGCAGTTCTTC | CASSPRGQPNEQFF
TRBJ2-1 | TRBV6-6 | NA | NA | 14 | TGTGCCAGCAGTTACCCAGACTCCTACAATGAGCAGTTCTTC | CASSYPDSYNEQFF
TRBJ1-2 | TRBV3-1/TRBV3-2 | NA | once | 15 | TGTGCCAGCGGAATCACGGGACAAGGCTATGGTGGCTACACCTTC | CASGITGQGYGGYTF
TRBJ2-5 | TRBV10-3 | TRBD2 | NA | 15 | TGTGCCATCAGTGAGTCACTAGCGTTAGGGGAGACCCAGTACTTC | CAISESLALGETQYF
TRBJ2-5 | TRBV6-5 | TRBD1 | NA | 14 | TGTGCCAGCAGTCGACAGGGGGCTAGGGAGACCCAGTACTTC | CASSRQGARETQYF
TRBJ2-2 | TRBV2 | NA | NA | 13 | TGTGCCAGCACGGAGGTATACACCGGGGAGCTGTTTTTT | CASTEVYTGELFF
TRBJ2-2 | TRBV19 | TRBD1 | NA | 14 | TGTGCCAGTAGTCCGGGACAGCGAACCGGGGAGCTGTTTTTT | CASSPGQRTGELFF
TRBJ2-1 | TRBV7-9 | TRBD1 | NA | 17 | TGTGCCAGCAGCCCCCGGACAGGGGAGAAAATGGACAATGAGCAGTTCTTC | CASSPRTGEKMDNEQFF
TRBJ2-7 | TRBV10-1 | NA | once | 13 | TGCGCCAGCAGCAGTCTGGACAGCTACGAGCAGTACTTC | CASSSLDSYEQYF
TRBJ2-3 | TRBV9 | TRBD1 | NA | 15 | TGTGCCAGCAACGACCTCGGACAGGGGTCAGATACGCAGTATTTT | CASNDLGQGSDTQYF
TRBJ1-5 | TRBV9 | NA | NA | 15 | TGTGCCAGCACCCAAGACCTACAGACGATACAGCCCCAGCATTTT | CASTQDLQTIQPQHF
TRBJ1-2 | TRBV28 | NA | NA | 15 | TGTGCCAGCAGCTTACATTCGCAGGGTAACTATGGCTACACCTTC | CASSLHSQGNYGYTF
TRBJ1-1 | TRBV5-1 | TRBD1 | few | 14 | TGCGCCAGCAGCCCCGGACAGGCGAACACTGAAGCTTTCTTT | CASSPGQANTEAFF
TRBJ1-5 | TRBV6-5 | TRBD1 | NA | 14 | TGTGCCAGCAGTCTACAGGGGATGGAGCAGCCCCAGCATTTT | CASSLQGMEQPQHF
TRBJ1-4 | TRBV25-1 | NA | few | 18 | TGTGCCAGCAGTGGGGGAGGGGCAGGTTGGCCTTTATCCGAAAAACTGTTTTTT | CASSGGGAGWPLSEKLFF
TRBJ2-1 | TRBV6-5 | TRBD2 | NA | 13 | TGTGCCAGCAGGGGACTAGCGGACAATGAGCAGTTCTTC | CASRGLADNEQFF